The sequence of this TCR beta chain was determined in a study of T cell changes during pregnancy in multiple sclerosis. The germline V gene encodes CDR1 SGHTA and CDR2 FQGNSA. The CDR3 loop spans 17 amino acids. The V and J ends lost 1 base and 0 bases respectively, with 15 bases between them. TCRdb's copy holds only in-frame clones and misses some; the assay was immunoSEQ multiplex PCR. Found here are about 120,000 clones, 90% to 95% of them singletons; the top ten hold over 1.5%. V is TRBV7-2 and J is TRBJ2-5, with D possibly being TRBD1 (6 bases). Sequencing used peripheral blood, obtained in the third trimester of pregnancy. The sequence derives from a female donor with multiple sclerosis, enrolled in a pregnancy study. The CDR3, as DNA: TGTGCCAGCAGCTTAGTTTGGAGTGGGGGCCACCAAGAGACCCAGTACTTC. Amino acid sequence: CASSLVWSGGHQETQYF.